The next 20 T cell receptor beta chains were all read from a single sample in a study of tumor and adjacent non-tumor tissue in lung cancer. No cell sorting was done before RNA was extracted from the tissue. Three rounds of nested PCR, following a modified ARM-PCR protocol, produced the TCRbeta library. MiXCR was run by TCRdb on the multiplex PCR reads, yielding one entry per CDR3 protein. The table records 90,000 to 110,000 distinct CDR3 sequences, roughly 80% of them present only once. The sample was lung tumor tissue. These receptors came from an older woman with non-small cell lung cancer.

Comments on this clonotype: The junction departs from the called germline gene at one end, perhaps through a read error. This chain links TRBV4-3 with TRBJ2-3; 9 positions match TRBD2. The CDR3 spans 20 residues. Germline CDR1 is LGHNA and CDR2 is YSLEER. CDR3 region: CVSSQDGRREGQGDTDTQYF. DNA of the CDR3: TGCGTCAGCAGCCAAGATGGACGGCGGGAGGGCCAAGGAGACACTGATACGCAGTATTTT.

Regarding this clonotype: The CDR3 does not close with the conserved phenylalanine or tryptophan, likely indicating a read error. The chain is built from TRBV4-1 and TRBJ1-2; 8 bases fit TRBD1. Germline V gives CDR1 MGHRA, CDR2 YSYEKL. The junction had 17 bases not matched to a gene; V was cut back by 4 bases and J by 7 bases. This CDR3 has 17 amino acids. CDR3 sequence: CASSPQLGQGAVRGYTL. DNA for the CDR3: TGCGCCAGCAGCCCTCAATTAGGTCAGGGGGCGGTTCGTGGCTACACCCTC.

This chain joins TRBV5-5 and TRBJ2-4; 15 positions match TRBD2. V shed 3 bases and J 3 bases; nucleotides not matched to a gene: 13. This CDR3 is built from 20 residues. Germline loops: CDR1 SGHKS, CDR2 YYEKEE (reference sequence). The CDR3: CASSSQPGLAGGLVKNIQYF. The CDR3 DNA reads TGTGCCAGCAGCTCTCAGCCGGGACTAGCGGGGGGCCTGGTCAAAAACATTCAGTACTTC.

Concerning this clonotype itself: Likely a read error: the CDR3 ends without its conserved phenylalanine or tryptophan. The chain has TRBV4-3 and TRBJ1-1; D ambiguous. From germline, CDR1 is LGHNA and CDR2 YSLEER. CDR3 size: 13 residues. CDR3 in amino acids: CAISQQMNTEAFL. The DNA of the CDR3 is TGCGCCATCAGCCAACAGATGAACACTGAAGCTTTCCTT.

Note on this clonotype: A read error may explain this, as a much larger clone is one base away. The chain combines TRBV29-1 with TRBJ1-2; D uncertain. Deletions cut 5 bases from V and 7 bases from J, with 11 bases between. Germline V gene sequence: CDR1 SQVTM, CDR2 ANQGSEA. This CDR3 region has 11 residues. CDR3 loop: CSVPSRSGYTF. In DNA, the CDR3 is TGCAGCGTTCCAAGTAGGAGTGGCTACACCTTC.

This sequence joins TRBV5-8 and TRBJ2-7; D unclear. This CDR3 has 12 amino acids. Germline V lookup: CDR1 SGHTS, CDR2 YDEGEE. In nucleotides, the CDR3 is TGTACCACTACGCTCATCAGTTACGAGCAGTACTTC. It codes for CTTTLISYEQYF. Looking up the rest from reference TRBV5-8 and TRBJ2-7 gives the full variable domain: EAGVTQSPTHLIKTRGQQATLRCSPISGHTSVYWYQQALGLGLQFLLWYDEGEERNRGNFPPRFSGRQFPNYSSELNVNALELEDSALYLCTTTLISYEQYFGPGTRLTVT.

Concerning this clonotype itself: A much larger clone differs by one base, so this may be a read error. J is TRBJ1-1 and V is TRBV6-2 or TRBV6-3; D is undetermined. Trimming cost V 4 bases and J 10 bases, with 10 bases left between them. The germline V gene has CDR1 MNHEY and CDR2 SVGEGT. This CDR3 region has 11 residues. Written as DNA, the CDR3 is TGTGCCAGCAGTTTCCCGAGTAGAGCTTTCTTT. Encoded protein: CASSFPSRAFF.

For this clonotype: At one boundary the junction diverges from the germline segment, which might be a read error. V usage is TRBV4-3 and J usage is TRBJ2-3; the match to TRBD2 covers 9 bases. The CDR3 sequence is 20 residues long. CDR1 is LGHNA and CDR2 is YSLEER in the germline V gene. For the CDR3, the DNA is TGCGCCAGCAGCCAAGACAGACGGCGGGAGGGCCAAGGAGACACAGATGCGCAGTATTTT. Protein sequence: CASSQDRRREGQGDTDAQYF.

The CDR3 coding sequence is TGTGCCTGGGGATCCGGGACAGTGTGCAATGAGCAGTTCTTC. Residues: CAWGSGTVCNEQFF. The chain links TRBV30 to TRBJ2-1; TRBD1 agrees at 7 bases. Germline loops: CDR1 GTSNPN, CDR2 SVGIG (reference sequence). V shed 5 bases, J shed 6 bases, and the junction held 10 bases outside the gene matches. CDR3 length: 14 residues.

With regard to this clonotype: An end of the junction does not agree with germline; a read error may underlie this. The CDR3 here is CASSLDAERETLYF. The DNA for the CDR3 is TGTGCCAGCAGCTTAGATGCAGAGAGAGAGACCCTGTACTTC. The rearrangement joins TRBV11-3 to TRBJ2-5; D remains unclear. This CDR3 is 14 amino acids long. CDR1 and CDR2 (germline): SGHNT, YENEEA.

As concerns this clonotype: At one end the junction does not follow the germline gene, possibly because of a read error. The rearrangement uses TRBV11-1 and TRBJ1-1; D possibly corresponds to TRBD1 (5 bases). The CDR3 runs 13 residues. CDR1 and CDR2 from the germline V gene are SGHAT and FQDESV (reference sequence). This chain's CDR3 is CANSLFTGTVAFF. The CDR3 DNA follows: TGTGCCAACAGCTTATTTACAGGAACTGTAGCTTTCTTT.

Details on this clonotype: Since no conserved phenylalanine or tryptophan closes the CDR3, a read error is the likely cause. This chain uses TRBV6-5 with TRBJ1-5; TRBD1 agrees at 10 bases. In germline, CDR1 is MNHEY, CDR2 SVGAGI. The CDR3 extends over 14 amino acids. CDR3 DNA sequence: TGTGCCAGCAGCCGGACAGGGGGTAATCAGCCTCAGCATCTT. Amino acids: CASSRTGGNQPQHL.

This clonotype was detected a few times. One end of the junction is discordant with germline, which a read error may explain. This chain uses TRBV4-3 with TRBJ2-1; D is possibly TRBD1 or TRBD2 (5 bases each). The CDR3 runs 17 residues. Germline CDR1 and CDR2: LGHNA and YSLEER. CDR3 loop: CARSQGYRDVPYNEQFF. DNA of the CDR3: TGCGCCAGAAGCCAAGGATATCGGGACGTGCCCTACAATGAGCAGTTCTTC.

This clonotype was seen only a few times. Possible read error: a much larger clone is one base away. The V gene is TRBV6-5, the J gene TRBJ2-2; D is perhaps TRBD1 or TRBD2 (7 bases each). The CDR3 has 15 residues. Germline CDR1 and CDR2: MNHEY and SVGAGI. CDR3 DNA sequence: TGTGTCAGCAGGGGAGGGGGCGCGGGCACCGGGGAGCTGTTTTTT. Its translation is CVSRGGGAGTGELFF.

This clonotype was seen a single time. At one boundary the junction diverges from the germline segment, which might be a read error. The V gene is TRBV5-4, the J gene TRBJ1-1, with D perhaps TRBD1 (5 bases). This CDR3 contains 17 residues. Germline V gives CDR1 SGHNT, CDR2 YYREEE (reference sequence). This chain's CDR3 is CTSSLAGAGVMNTEAFF. The CDR3 DNA reads TGTACCAGCAGCTTGGCCGGGGCAGGAGTCATGAACACTGAAGCTTTCTTT.

Concerning this clonotype itself: This likely comes from a read error, as the CDR3 has no conserved phenylalanine or tryptophan at its end. V usage is TRBV12-3 or TRBV12-4 and J usage is TRBJ2-1; 11 bases map to TRBD2. The CDR3 sequence is 17 residues long. The CDR3 reads CVISLRVAGGPRDEQFL. In DNA, the CDR3 is TGTGTCATCAGTCTGAGGGTAGCGGGGGGGCCAAGGGATGAGCAGTTCCTC.

This clonotype has at least ten counts. The chain employs TRBV29-1 and TRBJ2-7, with 12 bases fitting TRBD2. V lost 6 bases, J lost 4 bases, and 10 bases stayed unmatched. This CDR3 has 15 amino acids. Germline assignment: CDR1 SQVTM and CDR2 ANQGSEA. CDR3 DNA sequence: TGCAGCGTCGCAGGGGGACTAGCGGGCGATTACGAGCAGTACTTC. It translates to CSVAGGLAGDYEQYF.

Regarding this clonotype: Given a much more abundant clone one base away, this may be a read error. In nucleotides, the CDR3 is TGCAGTGCTGGGGAGGGGGGTAATAAGTGTAATAGCAATCAGCCCCAGCATTTT. This encodes CSAGEGGNKCNSNQPQHF. The genes are TRBV20-1 and TRBJ1-5; D might be TRBD1 (6 bases). V was pared by 5 bases and J by 0 bases, with 23 bases between. This CDR3 comprises 18 residues. Looked up from germline, CDR1 is DFQATT and CDR2 is SNEGSKA (reference sequence).

Points on this clonotype: The CDR3 does not close with the conserved phenylalanine or tryptophan, likely indicating a read error. The CDR3 region is CASSLNPQGMQFL. The CDR3 nucleotides are TGTGCCAGCAGCTTAAATCCACAGGGTATGCAGTTCTTA. This sequence joins TRBV11-2 and TRBJ2-1, with a weak D call TRBD1 (6 bases). The CDR3 has 13 residues. The germline V gene has CDR1 SGHAT and CDR2 FQNNGV. Trimming pared 2 bases from V and 12 bases from J, leaving 14 bases between.

The rearrangement joins TRBV6-2 or TRBV6-3 to TRBJ1-1; D not certain. Germline-derived CDR1 and CDR2 are MNHEY and SVGEGT. The CDR3 spans 17 residues. The ends were cut back, 5 bases at V and 3 bases at J, with 22 bases in the middle. CDR3 amino acids: CASSPRVGFFGYTEAFF. The CDR3 coding sequence is TGTGCCAGCAGTCCCCGAGTCGGGTTTTTTGGATACACTGAAGCTTTCTTT.